Sequencing of this TCR beta chain was carried out in a study of blood T cell repertoires in COVID-19. Study-level background: Acute and convalescent COVID-19 specimens originated in the United States, Italy and Spain. Sources were T cells, B-cell-depleted T cells, or PBMCs; the material itself was cDNA or gDNA.

The CDR3 totals 15 residues. V dropped 5 bases and J dropped 6; count of bases not matched to a gene: 7. From germline, CDR1 is SGHTA and CDR2 FQGNSA. Original analysis: Reference gene primer amplification gave estimated nucleated cell counts. Data came from immunoSEQ multiplex PCR; TCRdb stores just in-frame clones and leaves some out. D and trimming come from the DNA, and the V and J calls and clone size come from that table. The table records over 100,000 clones, roughly three quarters of them present only once. The rearrangement uses TRBV7-2 and TRBJ2-1, with 10 bases identical to TRBD1. Sequencing input: peripheral blood. The origin of this receptor is a woman of 80 years or more with acute or convalescent COVID-19. This CDR3 is CASSRDRGLINEQFF. The CDR3, as DNA: TGTGCCAGCAGCAGAGACAGGGGGCTGATCAATGAGCAGTTCTTC. Full variable domain (outside the CDR3, taken from reference TRBV7-2 and TRBJ2-1): GAGVSQSPSNKVTEKGKDVELRCDPISGHTALYWYRQSLGQGLEFLIYFQGNSAPDKSGLPSDRFSAERTGGSVSTLTIQRTQQEDSAVYLCASSRDRGLINEQFFGPGTRLTVL.